This T cell receptor (beta chain) comes out of a study of shared clonotypes between healthy human individuals. Trimming shortened V by 2 bases and J by 4 bases, and 10 bases separated the two germline ends. Germline V gives CDR1 MGHDK, CDR2 SYGVNS. CDR3 length: 14 residues. Terminally differentiated effector memory CD45RA+ cells were excluded by CCR7 positive selection of CD45RO-negative cells. Original data processing: Filtering differed, since immunoSEQ gave only junction sequences and no quality scores. TCRdb's copy holds only in-frame clones and misses some; the assay was immunoSEQ multiplex PCR. V, J and clone size are taken as reported in that table, and D and trimming were inferred from the DNA itself. The table lists approximately 1.9 million clones, just under 95% of them singletons, with under 2% in the top ten.

V usage is TRBV25-1 and J usage is TRBJ2-3, with D perhaps matching TRBD2 (5 bases). This TCR came from a man aged 18 to 30 in good health. Some clones in this sample may be carry-over from other donors' samples. What was sequenced was naive CD8+ T cells from PBMCs. CDR3 DNA: TGTGCCAGCAGTGAAGGGGAGTGGGCAGATACGCAGTATTTT. Translated, it gives CASSEGEWADTQYF.